This entry lists 9 T cell receptor beta chains sequenced from one sample in a study of OX40 agonist ivuxolimab in advanced cancers. TCRdb's copy holds only in-frame clones and misses some; the assay was immunoSEQ multiplex PCR. The table includes about 14,000 clones, around four fifths detected once. The source material was CD4+ or CD8+ T cells sorted from blood, sampled in a trial of the OX40 agonist ivuxolimab. The receptors were sampled from an adult with an advanced solid tumor such as melanoma, head and neck, liver or kidney cancer.

This rearrangement joins TRBV7-2 to TRBJ2-1, with D tentatively TRBD1 (7 bases). The germline CDR1 and CDR2 sequences are SGHTA and FQGNSA. Trimming left V 2 bases short and J 13 bases short, with 18 bases between. The CDR3 consists of 14 residues. The CDR3 DNA reads TGTGCCAGCAGCTTAAGGATTCAGGGGGAGGTCCAGTTCTTC. This sequence encodes CASSLRIQGEVQFF.

Concerning this clone: Other DNA sequences within the sample encode an identical CDR3. CDR3: CASSLEQGARSDEQFF. CDR3 nucleotides: TGCGCCAGCAGCTTGGAACAGGGGGCGCGATCTGATGAGCAGTTCTTC. V and J are TRBV5-1 and TRBJ2-1; 9 bases are shared with TRBD1. Germline CDR1 SGHRS, CDR2 YFSETQ. The V gene end was trimmed by 0 bases and the J gene end by 8 bases; junction bases not matched to a gene: 9. This CDR3 comprises 16 residues.

The rearrangement joins TRBV7-9 to TRBJ2-2; 8 nucleotides line up with TRBD2. From germline, CDR1 is SEHNR and CDR2 FQNEAQ (reference sequence). There are 18 residues in the CDR3. After removal of 1 base from V and 4 bases from J, the junction contained 11 bases not matched to a gene. CDR3: CASSLVSSGSPPTGELFF. The CDR3 region has the DNA TGTGCCAGCAGCTTAGTATCGAGCGGGAGTCCGCCCACCGGGGAGCTGTTTTTT.

The chain uses TRBV13 and TRBJ1-2; D not resolved. This CDR3 spans 20 amino acids. V was trimmed by 5 bases and J by 4 bases, leaving 32 bases between them. Germline CDR1 and CDR2: PRHDT and FYEKMQ (reference sequence). In DNA form, the CDR3 reads TGTGCCAGCAGCCCACAAGTACCTAACCCTGACGGGTCACGTCGCTATGGCTACACCTTC. Residues: CASSPQVPNPDGSRRYGYTF.

J is TRBJ2-7 and V is TRBV5-6; the D is unclear. From germline, CDR1 is SGHDT and CDR2 YYEEEE. Between the trimmed V and J ends, which lost 2 bases and 4 bases, there was a span of 13 bases. The length of the CDR3 is 14 residues. CDR3 sequence: CASSLGLVLYEQYF. Here the CDR3 DNA reads TGTGCCAGCAGCTTAGGCCTAGTCTTGTACGAGCAGTACTTC. Supplemented by reference TRBV5-6 and TRBJ2-7, the full variable domain reads DAGVTQSPTHLIKTRGQQVTLRCSPKSGHDTVSWYQQALGQGPQFIFQYYEEEERQRGNFPDRFSGHQFPNYSSELNVNALLLGDSALYLCASSLGLVLYEQYFGPGTRLTVT.

In its sample, this clone ranks as medium-sized. The chain has TRBV6-6 and TRBJ1-2, with D possibly being TRBD1 (6 bases). CDR3 length equals 11 residues. Germline V gene data show CDR1 as MNHNY and CDR2 as SVGAGI (reference sequence). Trimming took off 7 bases at V and 8 bases at J, with 11 bases between the two ends. Here the CDR3 reads CASIGQNGYTF. CDR3 DNA sequence: TGTGCCAGCATAGGACAGAACGGCTACACCTTC.

This chain joins TRBV28 and TRBJ1-5; D possibly corresponds to TRBD1 (5 bases). V was trimmed by 4 bases and J by 6 bases, leaving 13 bases between them. Germline assignment: CDR1 MDHEN and CDR2 SYDVKM. The CDR3 spans 14 residues. As DNA, the CDR3 is TGTGCCAGCAGTTCCCAGGCAGGGACTCAGCCCCAGCATTTT. Encoded protein: CASSSQAGTQPQHF. The complete variable domain, with remaining parts taken from reference TRBV28 and TRBJ1-5, reads DVKVTQSSRYLVKRTGEKVFLECVQDMDHENMFWYRQDPGLGLRLIYFSYDVKMKEKGDIPEGYSVSREKKERFSLILESASTNQTSMYLCASSSQAGTQPQHFGDGTRLSIL.

V and J are TRBV28 and TRBJ1-4, with 7 positions matching TRBD1. CDR1 and CDR2 from the germline V gene are MDHEN and SYDVKM. Trimming removed 5 bases from V and 4 bases from J; junction bases left unmatched: 16. The CDR3 totals 18 residues. The CDR3 protein is CASSPEIIGGAGNEKLFF. Here the CDR3 DNA reads TGTGCCAGCAGTCCCGAGATCATAGGGGGCGCTGGTAATGAAAAACTGTTTTTT.

This chain uses TRBV7-9 with TRBJ2-7; tentative D call: TRBD2 (6 bases). CDR3 length: 14 residues. V lost 1 base, J lost 2 bases, and 9 bases lay in between. Germline V gene sequence: CDR1 SEHNR, CDR2 FQNEAQ (reference sequence). The CDR3 nucleotides read TGTGCCAGCAGCTTAGTTCCGGGGGCCTACGAGCAGTACTTC. Encoded protein: CASSLVPGAYEQYF.